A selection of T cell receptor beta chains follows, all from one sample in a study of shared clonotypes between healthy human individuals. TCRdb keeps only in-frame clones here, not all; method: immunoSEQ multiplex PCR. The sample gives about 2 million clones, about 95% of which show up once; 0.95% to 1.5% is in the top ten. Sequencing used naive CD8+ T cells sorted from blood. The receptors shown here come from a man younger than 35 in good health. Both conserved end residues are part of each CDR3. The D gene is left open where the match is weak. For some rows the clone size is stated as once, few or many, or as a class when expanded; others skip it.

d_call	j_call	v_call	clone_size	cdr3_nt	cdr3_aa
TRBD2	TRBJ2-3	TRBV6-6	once	TGTGCCAGCAGTTTCGTAGCGGGGGGCTCCGATACGCAGTATTTT	CASSFVAGGSDTQYF
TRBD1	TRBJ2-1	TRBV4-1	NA	TGCGCCAGCAGCCAAAAAACAGGGGATTACAATGAGCAGTTCTTC	CASSQKTGDYNEQFF
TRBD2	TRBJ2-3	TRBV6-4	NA	TGTGCCAGCAGTGACTCAGCTAGCGGGACTTACACAGATACGCAGTATTTT	CASSDSASGTYTDTQYF
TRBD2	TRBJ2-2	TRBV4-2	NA	TGTGCCAGCAGCCAACTAGCGGGGAACACCGGGGAGCTGTTTTTT	CASSQLAGNTGELFF
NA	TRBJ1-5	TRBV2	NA	TGTGCCAGCAGCGAATACAGGGACAATCAGCCCCAGCATTTT	CASSEYRDNQPQHF
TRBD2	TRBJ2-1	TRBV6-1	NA	TGTGCCAGCAGTGAAGCGTGGCGGGGGGGGACTGAGCAGTTCTTC	CASSEAWRGGTEQFF
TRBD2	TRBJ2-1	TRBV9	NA	TGTGCCAGCAGCGAGTACCAGGGACTAGTCGGTAATGAGCAGTTCTTC	CASSEYQGLVGNEQFF
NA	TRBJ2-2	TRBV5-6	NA	TGTGCCAGCAGCTTGGATGGCAGCACCGGGGAGCTGTTTTTT	CASSLDGSTGELFF
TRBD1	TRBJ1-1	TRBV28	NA	TGTGCCAGCAGTCCGGCCTTTGGACAGGGGGGAGACACTGAAGCTTTCTTT	CASSPAFGQGGDTEAFF
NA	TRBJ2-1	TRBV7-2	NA	TGTGCCAGCAGCTCCACCAATGAGCAGTTCTTC	CASSSTNEQFF
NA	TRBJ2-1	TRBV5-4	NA	TGTGCCAGCAGCCCTGCCACAGTAAATGAGCAGTTCTTC	CASSPATVNEQFF
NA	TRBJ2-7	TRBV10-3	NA	TGTGCCATCAGGTCTGGGAGCTCCTACGAGCAGTACTTC	CAIRSGSSYEQYF
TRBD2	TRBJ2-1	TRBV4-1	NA	TGCGCCAGCAGCCAAGTTGGCGGGAGTTACAATGAGCAGTTCTTC	CASSQVGGSYNEQFF
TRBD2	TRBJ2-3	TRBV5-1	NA	TGCGCCAGCAGCTCGGGACTAGCGGGGGGCACAGATACGCAGTATTTT	CASSSGLAGGTDTQYF
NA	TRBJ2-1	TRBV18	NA	TGTGCCAGCTCACCCTCGCCGGGACTTAACTCCTACAATGAGCAGTTCTTC	CASSPSPGLNSYNEQFF
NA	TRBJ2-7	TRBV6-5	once	TGTGCCAGCAGTTATGGATTAGGGGGCGAGCAGTACTTC	CASSYGLGGEQYF
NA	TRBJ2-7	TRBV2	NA	TGTGCCAGCAGTGATCGGTCGTACGAGCAGTACTTC	CASSDRSYEQYF
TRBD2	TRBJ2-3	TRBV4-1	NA	TGCGCCAGCAGCCAAGGGGCTAGCGGGACTTACACAGATACGCAGTATTTT	CASSQGASGTYTDTQYF
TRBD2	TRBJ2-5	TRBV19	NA	TGTGCCAGTAGTATAGATTCGGGAGGCGCCCAAGAGACCCAGTACTTC	CASSIDSGGAQETQYF
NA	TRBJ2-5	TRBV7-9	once	TGTGCCAGCAGCTTTACCCACAATACTATCCAAGAGACCCAGTACTTC	CASSFTHNTIQETQYF